This T cell receptor beta chain was obtained from a study of blood T cell repertoires in COVID-19. Sequenced by immunoSEQ multiplex PCR; TCRdb stores in-frame clones only, minus some. The table lists fewer than 250,000 clones, around 85% of them singletons. The CDR3 sequence is 15 residues long. The V and J ends lost 3 bases and 0 bases respectively, with 14 bases between them. CDR1 DFQATT and CDR2 SNEGSKA come from the germline V gene (reference sequence). Sequences were obtained from peripheral blood. This clonotype was obtained from a woman aged 50 to 60 with acute or convalescent COVID-19. The chain links TRBV20-1 to TRBJ1-1; tentative D call: TRBD1 (6 bases). The CDR3 DNA is TGCAGTGCTAGTATTCCCGACAGGTTGAACACTGAAGCTTTCTTT. Protein sequence: CSASIPDRLNTEAFF.